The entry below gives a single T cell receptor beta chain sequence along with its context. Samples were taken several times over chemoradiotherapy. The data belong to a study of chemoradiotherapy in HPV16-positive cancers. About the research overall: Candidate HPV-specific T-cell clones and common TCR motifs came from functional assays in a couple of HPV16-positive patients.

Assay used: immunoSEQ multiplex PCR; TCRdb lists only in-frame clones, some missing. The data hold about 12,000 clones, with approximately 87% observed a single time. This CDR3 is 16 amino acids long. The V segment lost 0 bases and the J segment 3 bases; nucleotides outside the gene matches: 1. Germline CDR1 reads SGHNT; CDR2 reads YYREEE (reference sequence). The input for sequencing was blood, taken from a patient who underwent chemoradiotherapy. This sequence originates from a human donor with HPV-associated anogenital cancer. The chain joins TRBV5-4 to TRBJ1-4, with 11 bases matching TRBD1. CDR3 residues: CASSLAGQGANEKLFF. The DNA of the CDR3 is TGTGCCAGCAGCTTGGCGGGACAGGGGGCTAATGAAAAACTGTTTTTT.